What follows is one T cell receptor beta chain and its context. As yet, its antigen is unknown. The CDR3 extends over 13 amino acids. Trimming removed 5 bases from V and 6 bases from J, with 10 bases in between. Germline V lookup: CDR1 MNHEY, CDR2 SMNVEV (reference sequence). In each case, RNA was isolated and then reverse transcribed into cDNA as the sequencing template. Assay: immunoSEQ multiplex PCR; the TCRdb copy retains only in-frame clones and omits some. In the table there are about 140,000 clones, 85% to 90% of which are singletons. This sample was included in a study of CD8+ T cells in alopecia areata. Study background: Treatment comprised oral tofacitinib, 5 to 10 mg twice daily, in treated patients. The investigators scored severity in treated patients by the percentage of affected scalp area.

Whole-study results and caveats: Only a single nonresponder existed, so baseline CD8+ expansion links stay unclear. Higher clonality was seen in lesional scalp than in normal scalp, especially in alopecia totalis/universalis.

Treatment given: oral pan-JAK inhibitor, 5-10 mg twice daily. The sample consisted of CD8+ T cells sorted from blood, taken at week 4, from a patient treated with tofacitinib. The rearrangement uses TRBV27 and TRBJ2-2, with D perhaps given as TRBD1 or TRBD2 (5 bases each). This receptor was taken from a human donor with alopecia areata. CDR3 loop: CASSAWDAGELFF. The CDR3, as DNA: TGTGCCAGCAGTGCCTGGGACGCCGGGGAGCTGTTTTTT.